Listed here are 6 T cell receptor beta chains from one sample, sequenced in a study of cytomegalovirus exposure and HLA in healthy donors. The PCR ran on 60 Vbeta and 13 Jbeta primers. Using immunoSEQ multiplex PCR, the repertoire was profiled, and TCRdb retains in-frame clones only, with some absent. In the table there are more than 150,000 clones, less than 85% of which are singletons. Sequencing was done on a sample of PBMCs. These TCRs come from a girl between 5 and 17 years old in good health and CMV-seropositive.

The chain links TRBV4-2 to TRBJ1-1; D is possibly TRBD1 (5 bases). This CDR3 has 16 amino acids. The germline V gene encodes CDR1 LGHNA and CDR2 YNFKEQ. Trimming left V 0 bases short and J 3 bases short, with 14 bases between. Here the CDR3 reads CASSQDRRGWYTEAFF. CDR3 in DNA: TGTGCCAGCAGCCAAGATCGGAGGGGTTGGTACACTGAAGCTTTCTTT.

As regards this clone: The same CDR3 is also encoded by other DNA sequences in this sample. The chain uses TRBV27 and TRBJ2-2, with D perhaps TRBD1 (6 bases). The ends were cut back, 4 bases at V and 6 bases at J, with 9 bases in the middle. Germline CDR1 reads MNHEY; CDR2 reads SMNVEV (reference sequence). CDR3 length: 13 residues. Here the CDR3 reads CASSSGGAGELFF. The CDR3 nucleotides read TGTGCCAGCAGTTCTGGGGGCGCCGGGGAGCTGTTTTTT.

The chain recombines TRBV18 with TRBJ1-1, with D tentatively TRBD1 (5 bases). Germline V gene lookup returns CDR1 KGHSH and CDR2 LQKENI. Trimming removed 3 bases from V and 0 bases from J, with 11 bases in between. The CDR3 is 15 amino acids. The CDR3 DNA follows: TGTGCCAGCTCACCGGAGACAGTTTTGAACACTGAAGCTTTCTTT. Protein: CASSPETVLNTEAFF.

This clone has only a few counts. V gene TRBV4-3 combines with J gene TRBJ2-5; maybe TRBD1 (5 bases). This CDR3 has 16 residues. CDR1 is LGHNA and CDR2 is YSLEER in the germline V gene. V was pared by 0 bases and J by 2 bases, with 13 bases between. The CDR3 DNA reads as TGCGCCAGCAGCCAAGATTTTAGGGGATTTCAAGAGACCCAGTACTTC. This sequence encodes CASSQDFRGFQETQYF.

The chain couples TRBV7-2 to TRBJ1-4; the D is unclear. Trimming stripped 4 bases from V and 8 bases from J, with 17 bases between. The CDR3 runs 15 residues. Germline values: CDR1 SGHTA, CDR2 FQGNSA. The CDR3 protein is CASSSHPLKREKLFF. The CDR3, as DNA: TGTGCCAGCAGCTCCCATCCCCTTAAGCGGGAAAAACTGTTTTTT.

Only a few counts were recorded for this clone. This sequence joins TRBV5-1 and TRBJ2-2, with a possible D match to TRBD1 (6 bases). The length of the CDR3 is 15 residues. Looked up from germline, CDR1 is SGHRS and CDR2 is YFSETQ. With 0 bases removed from V and 0 bases from J, the gap between germline ends came to 6 bases. The CDR3 region has the DNA TGCGCCAGCAGCTTGGGGACAGCGAACACCGGGGAGCTGTTTTTT. Translation gives CASSLGTANTGELFF.